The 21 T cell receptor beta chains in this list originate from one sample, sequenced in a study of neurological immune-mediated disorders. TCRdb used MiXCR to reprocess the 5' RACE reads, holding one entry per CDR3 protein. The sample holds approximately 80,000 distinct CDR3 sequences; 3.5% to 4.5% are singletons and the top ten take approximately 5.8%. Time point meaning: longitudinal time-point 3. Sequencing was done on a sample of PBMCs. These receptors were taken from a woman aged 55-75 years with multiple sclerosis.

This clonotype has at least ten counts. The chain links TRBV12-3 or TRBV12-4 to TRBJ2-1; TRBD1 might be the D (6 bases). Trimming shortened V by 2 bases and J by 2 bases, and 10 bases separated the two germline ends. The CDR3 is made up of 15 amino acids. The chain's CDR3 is CASSLRGSAYNEQFF. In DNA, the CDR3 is TGTGCCAGCAGTTTAAGGGGGTCGGCCTACAATGAGCAGTTCTTC.

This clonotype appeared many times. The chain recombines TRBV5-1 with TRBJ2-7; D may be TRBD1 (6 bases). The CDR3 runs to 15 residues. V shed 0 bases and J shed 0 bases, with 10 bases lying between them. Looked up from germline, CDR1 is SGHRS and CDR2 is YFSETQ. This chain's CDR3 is CASSLVRDTSYEQYF. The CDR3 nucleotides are TGCGCCAGCAGCTTGGTAAGGGACACCTCCTACGAGCAGTACTTC.

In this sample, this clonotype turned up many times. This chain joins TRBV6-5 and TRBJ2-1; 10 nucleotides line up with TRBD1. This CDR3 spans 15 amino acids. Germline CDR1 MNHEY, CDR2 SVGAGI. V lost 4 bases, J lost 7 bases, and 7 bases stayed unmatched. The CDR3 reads CASSSAGTGENEQFF. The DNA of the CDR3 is TGTGCCAGCAGTTCAGCCGGGACAGGGGAGAATGAGCAGTTCTTC.

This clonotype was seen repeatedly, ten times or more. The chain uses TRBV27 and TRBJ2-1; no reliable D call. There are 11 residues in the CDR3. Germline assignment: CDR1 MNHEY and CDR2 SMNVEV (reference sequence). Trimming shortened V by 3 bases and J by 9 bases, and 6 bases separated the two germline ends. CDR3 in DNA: TGTGCCAGCAGTTTTGGAAGTGAGCAGTTCTTC. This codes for CASSFGSEQFF.

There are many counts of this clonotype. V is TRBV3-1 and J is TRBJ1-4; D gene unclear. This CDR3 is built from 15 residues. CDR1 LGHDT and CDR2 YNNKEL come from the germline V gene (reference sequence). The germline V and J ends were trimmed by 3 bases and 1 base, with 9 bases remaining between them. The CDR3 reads CASSHTRQTNEKLFF. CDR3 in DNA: TGTGCCAGCAGCCATACAAGACAAACTAATGAAAAACTGTTTTTT.

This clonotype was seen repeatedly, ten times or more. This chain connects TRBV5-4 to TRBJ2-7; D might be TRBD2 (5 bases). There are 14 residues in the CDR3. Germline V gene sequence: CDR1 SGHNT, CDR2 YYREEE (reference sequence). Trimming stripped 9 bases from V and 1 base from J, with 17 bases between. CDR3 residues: CATGVGATSYEQYF. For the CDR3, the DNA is TGTGCCACCGGGGTGGGCGCTACATCCTACGAGCAGTACTTC.

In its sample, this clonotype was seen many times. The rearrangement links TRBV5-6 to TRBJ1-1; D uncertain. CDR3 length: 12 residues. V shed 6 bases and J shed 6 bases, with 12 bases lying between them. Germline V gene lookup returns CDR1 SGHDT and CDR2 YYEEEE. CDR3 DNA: TGTGCCAGCACCTTCGACACCTCTGAAGCTTTCTTT. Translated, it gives CASTFDTSEAFF.

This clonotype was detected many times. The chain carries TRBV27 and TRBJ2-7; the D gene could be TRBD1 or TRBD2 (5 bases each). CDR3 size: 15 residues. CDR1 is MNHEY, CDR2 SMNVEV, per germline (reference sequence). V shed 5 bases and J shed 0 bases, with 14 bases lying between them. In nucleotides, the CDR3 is TGTGCCAGCAGTGGCCGGGACCGTAGCTCCTACGAGCAGTACTTC. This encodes CASSGRDRSSYEQYF.

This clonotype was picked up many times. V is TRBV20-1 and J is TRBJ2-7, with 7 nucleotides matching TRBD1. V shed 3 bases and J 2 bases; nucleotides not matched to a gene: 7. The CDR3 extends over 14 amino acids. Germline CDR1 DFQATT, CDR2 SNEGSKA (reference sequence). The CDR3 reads CSASPTGRTYEQYF. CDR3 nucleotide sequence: TGCAGTGCTAGTCCGACAGGGAGAACCTACGAGCAGTACTTC.

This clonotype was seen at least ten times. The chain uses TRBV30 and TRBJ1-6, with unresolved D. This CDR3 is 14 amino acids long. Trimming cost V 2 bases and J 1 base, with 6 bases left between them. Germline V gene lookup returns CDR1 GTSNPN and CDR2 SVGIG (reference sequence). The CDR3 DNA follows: TGTGCCTGGAGTCCCCAATCCTATAATTCACCCCTCCACTTT. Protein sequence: CAWSPQSYNSPLHF.

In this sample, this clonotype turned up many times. The chain's CDR3 is CSGTGDGQPQHF. The CDR3 coding sequence is TGCAGTGGAACAGGGGATGGTCAGCCCCAGCATTTT. This chain joins TRBV20-1 and TRBJ1-5, with 7 bases lining up with TRBD1. CDR1 is DFQATT and CDR2 is SNEGSKA in the germline V gene (reference sequence). The ends lost 7 bases at V and 6 bases at J; junction bases unmatched: 6. CDR3 length: 12 residues.

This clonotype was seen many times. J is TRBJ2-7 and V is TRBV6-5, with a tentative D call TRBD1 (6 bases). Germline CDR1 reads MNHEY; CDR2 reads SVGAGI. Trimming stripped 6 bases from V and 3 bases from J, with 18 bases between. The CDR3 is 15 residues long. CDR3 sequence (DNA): TGTGCCAGCAGGCCAGACAGGTCAGTTAGCTACGAGCAGTACTTC. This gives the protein CASRPDRSVSYEQYF.

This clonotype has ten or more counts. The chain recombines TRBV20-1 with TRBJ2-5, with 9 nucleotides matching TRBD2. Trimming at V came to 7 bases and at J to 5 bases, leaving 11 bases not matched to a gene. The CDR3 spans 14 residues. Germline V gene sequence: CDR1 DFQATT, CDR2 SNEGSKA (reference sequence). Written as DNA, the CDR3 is TGCAGTGGATCCAGCGGGGGGCGGGAGGAGACCCAGTACTTC. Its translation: CSGSSGGREETQYF.

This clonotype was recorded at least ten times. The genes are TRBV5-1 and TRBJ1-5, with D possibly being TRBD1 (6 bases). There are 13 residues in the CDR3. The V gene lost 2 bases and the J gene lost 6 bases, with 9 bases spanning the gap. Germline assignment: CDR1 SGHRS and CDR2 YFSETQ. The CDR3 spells CASSLVGAQPQHF. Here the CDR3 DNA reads TGCGCCAGCAGCTTAGTGGGGGCTCAGCCCCAGCATTTT.

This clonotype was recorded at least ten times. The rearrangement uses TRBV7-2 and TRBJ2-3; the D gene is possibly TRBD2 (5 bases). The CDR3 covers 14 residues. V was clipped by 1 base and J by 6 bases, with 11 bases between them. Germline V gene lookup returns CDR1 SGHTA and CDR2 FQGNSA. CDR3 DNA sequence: TGTGCCAGCAGCTTAGGGCTAGCATGGGATACGCAGTATTTT. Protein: CASSLGLAWDTQYF.

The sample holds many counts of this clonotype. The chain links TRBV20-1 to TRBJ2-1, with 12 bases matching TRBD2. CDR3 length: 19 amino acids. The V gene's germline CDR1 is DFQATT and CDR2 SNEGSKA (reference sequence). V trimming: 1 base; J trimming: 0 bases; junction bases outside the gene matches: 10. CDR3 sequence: CSARVTSGGSTSSYNEQFF. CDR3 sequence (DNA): TGCAGTGCTAGAGTGACTAGCGGGGGTTCCACTAGCTCCTACAATGAGCAGTTCTTC.

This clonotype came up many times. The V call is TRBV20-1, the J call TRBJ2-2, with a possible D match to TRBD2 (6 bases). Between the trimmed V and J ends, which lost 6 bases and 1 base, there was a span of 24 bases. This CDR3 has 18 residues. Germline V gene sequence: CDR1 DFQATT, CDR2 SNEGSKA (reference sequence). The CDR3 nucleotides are TGCAGTGCCAACGAAGGGAGGAGGCGGCCTAGGAACACCGGGGAGCTGTTTTTT. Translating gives CSANEGRRRPRNTGELFF.

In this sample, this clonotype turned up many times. The CDR3 DNA is TGTGCCAGCAGTTACTCTCCTGGGGGGGATACGCAGTATTTT. This codes for CASSYSPGGDTQYF. The rearrangement uses TRBV6-6 and TRBJ2-3; maybe TRBD2 (6 bases). Germline V gives CDR1 MNHNY, CDR2 SVGAGI (reference sequence). V lost 0 bases, J lost 6 bases, and 10 bases lay in between. The CDR3 extends over 14 amino acids.

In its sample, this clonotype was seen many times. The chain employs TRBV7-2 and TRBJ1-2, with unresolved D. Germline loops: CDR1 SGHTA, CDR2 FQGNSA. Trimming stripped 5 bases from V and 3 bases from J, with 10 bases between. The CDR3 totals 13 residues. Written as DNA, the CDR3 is TGTGCCAGCAGCCGGAGTCTCGACTATGGCTACACCTTC. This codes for CASSRSLDYGYTF.

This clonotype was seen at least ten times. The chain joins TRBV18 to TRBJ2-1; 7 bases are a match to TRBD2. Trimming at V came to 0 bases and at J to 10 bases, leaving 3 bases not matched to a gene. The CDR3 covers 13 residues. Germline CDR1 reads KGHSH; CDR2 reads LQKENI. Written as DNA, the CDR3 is TGTGCCAGCTCACCACCACTGCGGGGGGAGCAGTTCTTC. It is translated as CASSPPLRGEQFF.

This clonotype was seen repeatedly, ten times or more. The CDR3 sequence is CASSPSGGSGNTIYF. In DNA form, the CDR3 reads TGTGCCAGCAGCCCAAGTGGGGGATCTGGAAACACCATATATTTT. The V and J genes are TRBV7-9 and TRBJ1-3, with D perhaps TRBD1 (5 bases). Germline V gene data show CDR1 as SEHNR and CDR2 as FQNEAQ (reference sequence). This CDR3 is built from 15 residues. Trimming left V 5 bases short and J 1 base short, with 12 bases between.